A selection of T cell receptor beta chains follows, all from one sample in a study of cytomegalovirus exposure and HLA in healthy donors. Some clones are missing from TCRdb's copy, which holds only in-frame ones; the method was immunoSEQ multiplex PCR. The sample has about 140,000 clones, 65% to 80% seen once; the top ten hold more than 1.5%. Sequencing used PBMCs. All receptors come from a human donor in good health. Each CDR3 is given without its conserved first and last residue. The D gene is left open where the match is weak.

V,D,J,CDR3
TRBV11-3,TRBD1,TRBJ2-7,ASSLPGTGLRYEQY
TRBV7-6,-,TRBJ2-7,ASSLALGDTYEQY
TRBV6-5,TRBD2,TRBJ2-5,ASKSAGVETQY
TRBV4-1,TRBD2,TRBJ2-3,ASSRGLAGPDTQY
TRBV15,-,TRBJ2-2,ATSREAGALGGELF
TRBV10-3,TRBD2,TRBJ2-1,AISDASGLAGGRSYNEQF
TRBV11-2,-,TRBJ2-2,ASSKPGTGELF
TRBV10-1,TRBD2,TRBJ2-7,ATLGGGGSLLEQY
TRBV18,TRBD1,TRBJ1-2,ASSPETGGANYGYT
TRBV11-2,-,TRBJ1-3,ASSFWTEGDTIY
TRBV7-9,-,TRBJ2-3,ASSFGVDTQY
TRBV27,TRBD2,TRBJ2-7,ASRDTGTRAYEQY
TRBV9,TRBD2,TRBJ2-5,ASSVGLAGSGQTQY
TRBV5-1,-,TRBJ2-5,ASSLAQSQETQY
TRBV5-1,-,TRBJ2-7,ASSLSQGGYEQY
TRBV18,TRBD1,TRBJ2-6,ASSRQGGGANVLT
TRBV6-1,-,TRBJ2-6,ASRVTGAGANVLT
TRBV7-2,TRBD1,TRBJ1-2,ASRMGQNYGYT
TRBV19,TRBD2,TRBJ2-1,ASSIPSMGAGSYNEQF
TRBV7-9,TRBD2,TRBJ2-7,ASSSGLAGPGEQY
TRBV18,-,TRBJ2-7,ASSPGRWAYEQY
TRBV11-2,-,TRBJ1-4,ASSPTVEKLF
TRBV29-1,TRBD2,TRBJ2-3,SVERESAYTDTQY
TRBV7-2,-,TRBJ2-1,ASSSTPGAQNEQF
TRBV29-1,TRBD2,TRBJ2-1,SVEGGNEQF
TRBV9,TRBD1,TRBJ2-2,ASSLRQGGTGELF
TRBV29-1,TRBD2,TRBJ2-7,SVEGGRAGEQY
TRBV4-1,TRBD1,TRBJ1-2,ASRPTGGYGYT
TRBV11-2,-,TRBJ2-7,ASSLGRGNYEQY
TRBV7-6,TRBD2,TRBJ2-7,ATRAGEYEQY
TRBV6-6,-,TRBJ1-4,ASRGATSTNEKLF
TRBV27,-,TRBJ1-2,ASSLAVRGNYGYT
TRBV7-3,TRBD2,TRBJ2-3,ASSSGLATDTQY
TRBV6-5,-,TRBJ1-1,ASRRGQPPKAF
TRBV28,-,TRBJ2-7,ASSLLQALSSYEQY
TRBV19,TRBD2,TRBJ2-2,ASSPAAGGGELF
TRBV7-2,-,TRBJ1-4,ASTPGRGGFEKLF
TRBV7-2,-,TRBJ2-1,ASSLGRANNEQF
TRBV7-6,TRBD2,TRBJ2-1,ASSGAGGYNEQF
TRBV28,TRBD2,TRBJ2-1,ASSLYGLAGNNEQF
TRBV7-2,TRBD2,TRBJ2-1,ASQRSGTSGRAKRNEQF
TRBV15,TRBD1,TRBJ1-5,ATSRDGQGGPQH
TRBV18,TRBD2,TRBJ2-3,ASSPPGTSGMRYTDTQY
TRBV6-5,TRBD1,TRBJ1-5,ASSPDRGGQPQH
TRBV4-2,TRBD2,TRBJ2-3,ASSQDPLAGVGDTQY
TRBV15,TRBD1,TRBJ2-7,ATSREPGQGPDEQY
TRBV5-1,-,TRBJ2-5,ASSSRDTQETQY